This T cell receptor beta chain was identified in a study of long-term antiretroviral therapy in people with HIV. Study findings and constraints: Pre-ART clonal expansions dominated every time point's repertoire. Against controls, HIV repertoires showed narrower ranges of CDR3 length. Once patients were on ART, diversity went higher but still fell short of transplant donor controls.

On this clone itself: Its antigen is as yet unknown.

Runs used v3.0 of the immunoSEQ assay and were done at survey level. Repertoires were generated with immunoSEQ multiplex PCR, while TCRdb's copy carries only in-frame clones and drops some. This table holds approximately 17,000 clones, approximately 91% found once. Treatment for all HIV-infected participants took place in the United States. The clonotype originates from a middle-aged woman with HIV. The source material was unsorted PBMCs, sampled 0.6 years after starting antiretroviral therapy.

The DNA for the CDR3 is TGCGCCAGCAGCTCGACAGGAGTCCTTGAAGATACGCAGTATTTT. The encoded protein is CASSSTGVLEDTQYF. V gene TRBV5-1 combines with J gene TRBJ2-3, with D perhaps matching TRBD1 (6 bases). V shed 3 bases and J shed 5 bases, with 16 bases lying between them. In germline, CDR1 is SGHRS, CDR2 YFSETQ. The CDR3 spans 15 residues.